This record concerns one TCR beta chain sequence. CDR3 length: 15 amino acids. Germline V lookup: CDR1 KGHSH, CDR2 LQKENI. V was shortened by 0 bases and J by 10 bases, with 18 bases between the two germline ends. This entry is derived from a study of blood T cell repertoires in COVID-19. As for the study in general: COVID-19 samples collected from the United States, Italy and Spain covered acute and convalescent phases. Sources were T cells, B-cell-depleted T cells, or PBMCs; the material itself was cDNA or gDNA.

Original handling: Reference gene primer amplification in the assay estimated nucleated cell counts. Method: immunoSEQ multiplex PCR; TCRdb's copy keeps in-frame clones and lacks some. V and J calls and clone size come straight from that table; D and trimming were deduced from the DNA. The sample holds approximately 180,000 clones, over 80% seen once. This TCR derives from an older woman with acute or convalescent COVID-19. J is TRBJ1-1 and V is TRBV18; D is undetermined. Sequenced sample: peripheral blood. The CDR3 protein is CASSPPSGIGEGAFF. In DNA, the CDR3 is TGTGCCAGCTCACCACCGTCGGGGATCGGGGAGGGAGCTTTCTTT. The full variable domain, rest sourced from reference TRBV18 and TRBJ1-1, is NAGVMQNPRHLVRRRGQEARLRCSPMKGHSHVYWYRQLPEEGLKFMVYLQKENIIDESGMPKERFSAEFPKEGPSILRIQQVVRGDSAAYFCASSPPSGIGEGAFFGQGTRLTVV.